These 27 T cell receptor beta chains originate from one sample sequenced in a study of pediatric ulcerative colitis. Profiling relied on immunoSEQ multiplex PCR, and the TCRdb table lists in-frame clones only, not all of them. The sample shows under 15,000 clones, 77% of them seen only once. One to two pinch biopsies were taken from the rectum during colonoscopy. Material for sequencing was gut tissue. These receptor sequences come from a boy aged 10-17 years who was a control in a study of pediatric ulcerative colitis.

The rearrangement links TRBV4-2 to TRBJ1-1, with a weak D call TRBD1 (6 bases). The V end was cut by 3 bases, the J end by 11 bases, with 16 bases between. The CDR3 has 13 amino acids. Germline CDR1 is LGHNA and CDR2 is YNFKEQ. The CDR3 here is CASSQASGVDAFF. The CDR3 nucleotides are TGTGCCAGCAGCCAGGCCTCAGGGGTAGACGCTTTCTTT.

This chain uses TRBV29-1 with TRBJ2-3; TRBD1 is a possible D gene (5 bases). The CDR3 spans 14 residues. In germline, CDR1 is SQVTM, CDR2 ANQGSEA. Trimming took 2 bases from V and 4 from J, leaving 13 bases between them. Written as DNA, the CDR3 is TGCAGCGTTGAAACCCAGGGCGGTCCAGATACGCAGTATTTT. Its translation is CSVETQGGPDTQYF.

The chain recombines TRBV27 with TRBJ2-2; no definite D call. V was clipped by 5 bases and J by 0 bases, with 10 bases between them. This CDR3 region has 15 residues. Germline assignment: CDR1 MNHEY and CDR2 SMNVEV (reference sequence). The DNA of the CDR3 is TGTGCCAGCAGTCAGAGCGCCGCGAACACCGGGGAGCTGTTTTTT. Residues: CASSQSAANTGELFF.

With respect to this clone: At the DNA level, this CDR3 is encoded by other sequences in the same sample as well. The genes are TRBV5-1 and TRBJ2-6, with D possibly called TRBD1 or TRBD2 (5 bases each). The CDR3 extends over 16 amino acids. CDR1 SGHRS and CDR2 YFSETQ come from the germline V gene. V was clipped by 4 bases and J by 0 bases, with 11 bases between them. In DNA form, the CDR3 reads TGCGCCAGCAGCCCGGGACCGAACTCTGGGGCCAACGTCCTGACTTTC. It codes for CASSPGPNSGANVLTF.

The chain recombines TRBV21-1 with TRBJ2-7; the tabulated D call, TRBD1, remains unverified against the DNA. TRBV21-1 counts as a pseudogene. This CDR3 contains 17 residues. As DNA, the CDR3 is TGTGCCAGCAGCAGTCTAAGGTCACAGGGGCATCCCTACGAGCAGTACGTC. It codes for CASSSLRSQGHPYEQYV.

V gene TRBV11-2 combines with J gene TRBJ1-5; D is unresolved. Germline CDR1 and CDR2: SGHAT and FQNNGV. The V end lost 0 bases, the J end lost 3 bases, and 3 bases lay between the germline ends. The CDR3 is 13 amino acids. CDR3 loop: CASSLENNQPQHF. The CDR3 coding sequence is TGTGCCAGCAGCTTAGAGAACAATCAGCCCCAGCATTTT.

This clone showed up just a few times. The rearrangement joins TRBV16 to TRBJ1-5; 9 nucleotides align to TRBD1. Trimming cost V 0 bases and J 7 bases; bases outside gene matches: 13. The CDR3 spans 18 residues. CDR1 and CDR2 from the germline V gene are KGHSY and FQNENV. The CDR3 nucleotides read TGTGCCAGCAGCCAATCCCTCGGGACAGGGAGTATGGGCCAGCCCCAGCATTTT. Its protein product is CASSQSLGTGSMGQPQHF.

This clone was observed a handful of times. This chain connects TRBV27 to TRBJ1-1; weak D call: TRBD1 (6 bases). In germline, CDR1 is MNHEY, CDR2 SMNVEV (reference sequence). Trimming stripped 2 bases from V and 2 bases from J, with 15 bases between. This CDR3 is built from 16 residues. Here the CDR3 DNA reads TGTGCCAGCAGTTTAATTGGGGGGCAAGTAAACACTGAAGCTTTCTTT. It encodes CASSLIGGQVNTEAFF.

The gene calls are TRBV11-2 and TRBJ2-1; D is possibly TRBD1 (5 bases). This CDR3 has 15 residues. V was cut by 4 bases and J by 1 base, with 11 bases left in between. Germline V gene sequence: CDR1 SGHAT, CDR2 FQNNGV. This chain's CDR3 is CASSSQGSSYNEQFF. In DNA form, the CDR3 reads TGTGCCAGCAGCTCCCAGGGTAGTTCCTACAATGAGCAGTTCTTC.

The chain employs TRBV11-3 and TRBJ2-1; 8 nucleotides align to TRBD2. Germline values: CDR1 SGHNT, CDR2 YENEEA. CDR3 length: 19 residues. The V and J ends lost 4 bases and 0 bases, in that order; junction bases with no gene match: 14. In nucleotides, the CDR3 is TGTGCCAGCAGCTCAGGGGTGGTAGCGGGATGGGGCTCCTACAATGAGCAGTTCTTC. It codes for CASSSGVVAGWGSYNEQFF. The full variable domain, in which reference TRBV11-3 and TRBJ2-1 provide the parts outside the CDR3, is EAGVVQSPRYKIIEKKQPVAFWCNPISGHNTLYWYLQNLGQGPELLIRYENEEAVDDSQLPKDRFSAERLKGVDSTLKIQPAELGDSAVYLCASSSGVVAGWGSYNEQFFGPGTRLTVL.

J is TRBJ1-3 and V is TRBV4-1; 8 nucleotides line up with TRBD1. The V gene's germline CDR1 is MGHRA and CDR2 YSYEKL. The CDR3 length is 16 residues. Losses at the gene ends were 1 base for V and 0 bases for J; bases not matched to a gene: 2. The CDR3 region has the DNA TGCGCCAGCAGCCAAGGGACAGGGCACTCTGGAAACACCATATATTTT. It encodes CASSQGTGHSGNTIYF.

The J gene is TRBJ2-5, the V gene TRBV7-3; D gene uncertain. Per the germline V gene, CDR1 is SGHTA and CDR2 is FQGTGA. The germline V and J ends were trimmed by 3 bases and 2 bases, with 7 bases remaining between them. The CDR3 consists of 13 residues. The CDR3 DNA follows: TGTGCCAGCAGCTTGGCCAGGCAAGAGACCCAGTACTTC. Protein product: CASSLARQETQYF. The whole variable domain, remainder taken from reference TRBV7-3 and TRBJ2-5, is GAGVSQTPSNKVTEKGKYVELRCDPISGHTALYWYRQSLGQGPEFLIYFQGTGAADDSGLPNDRFFAVRPEGSVSTLKIQRTERGDSAVYLCASSLARQETQYFGPGTRLLVL.

This clone was seen only a few times. This rearrangement joins TRBV7-9 to TRBJ2-7; either TRBD1 or TRBD2 may fit D (5 bases each). Germline values: CDR1 SEHNR, CDR2 FQNEAQ (reference sequence). V gave up 1 base and J gave up 5 bases, with 15 bases separating them. CDR3 length equals 15 residues. For the CDR3, the DNA is TGTGCCAGCAGCTTAGGATCTGTGGGGGTGGACGAGCAGTACGTC. Its translation is CASSLGSVGVDEQYV.

The gene calls are TRBV5-8 and TRBJ2-3, with TRBD2 matching 8 bases. The V and J ends lost 1 base and 2 bases, in that order; junction bases with no gene match: 9. This CDR3 spans 17 amino acids. Germline lookup yields CDR1 SGHTS and CDR2 YDEGEE. CDR3 nucleotide sequence: TGTGCCAGCAGCTTGAGGAGCGGGAGAAGCTCCACAGATACGCAGTATTTT. It is translated as CASSLRSGRSSTDTQYF.

This rearrangement joins TRBV5-1 to TRBJ2-1; TRBD2 matches 7 bases. V was clipped by 9 bases and J by 6 bases; unmatched bases: 21. This CDR3 contains 17 residues. Germline CDR1 SGHRS, CDR2 YFSETQ. CDR3 coding DNA: TGCGCCACCAAACCAGCTCCCAGCGGGGCCGGGGGCAATGAGCAGTTCTTC. Its translation: CATKPAPSGAGGNEQFF.

The chain uses TRBV15 and TRBJ2-5; D is unclear. V lost 6 bases and J 5 bases, leaving 13 bases between the germline ends. The CDR3 has 13 amino acids. In germline, CDR1 is LNHNV, CDR2 YYDKDF (reference sequence). This CDR3 reads CATRGSAGETQYF. CDR3 bases: TGTGCCACCAGGGGGTCAGCCGGGGAGACCCAGTACTTC. The full variable domain, in which reference TRBV15 and TRBJ2-5 provide the parts outside the CDR3, is DAMVIQNPRYQVTQFGKPVTLSCSQTLNHNVMYWYQQKSSQAPKLLFHYYDKDFNNEADTPDNFQSRRPNTSFCFLDIRSPGLGDTAMYLCATRGSAGETQYFGPGTRLLVL.

CDR3 residues: CASSPMCLACSGNTIYF. The CDR3 region has the DNA TGTGCCAGCAGTCCGATGTGTCTAGCCTGCTCTGGAAACACCATATATTTT. The chain recombines TRBV28 with TRBJ1-3; D is undetermined. Trimming removed 5 bases at V and 0 bases at J, with 17 bases between. Germline lookup yields CDR1 MDHEN and CDR2 SYDVKM. This CDR3 spans 17 amino acids. Using reference TRBV28 and TRBJ1-3 for the parts outside the CDR3, the full variable domain is DVKVTQSSRYLVKRTGEKVFLECVQDMDHENMFWYRQDPGLGLRLIYFSYDVKMKEKGDIPEGYSVSREKKERFSLILESASTNQTSMYLCASSPMCLACSGNTIYFGEGSWLTVV.

This clone was counted a few times. This sequence joins TRBV2 and TRBJ2-2; D unclear. Germline loops: CDR1 SNHLY, CDR2 FYNNEI. V shed 2 bases and J shed 5 bases, with 15 bases lying between them. This CDR3 is 16 amino acids long. This CDR3 reads CASSEIGPLQTGELFF. The CDR3 region has the DNA TGTGCCAGCAGTGAAATCGGGCCACTACAAACCGGGGAGCTGTTTTTT.

The chain uses TRBV12-5 and TRBJ1-2, with a tentative D call TRBD1 (5 bases). The CDR3 sequence is 16 residues long. The germline CDR1 and CDR2 sequences are LGHNT and FRNRAP. Trimming removed 4 bases at V and 4 bases at J, with 19 bases between. CDR3 sequence reads: CASGSPGREVPYGYTF. The CDR3 nucleotides are TGTGCTAGTGGTTCCCCTGGCAGGGAGGTTCCCTATGGCTACACCTTC.

This rearrangement joins TRBV4-2 to TRBJ2-3; D not certain. V dropped 0 bases and J dropped 3 bases, with 7 bases sitting between them. From germline, CDR1 is LGHNA and CDR2 YNFKEQ. The CDR3 runs 14 residues. The CDR3 DNA sequence: TGTGCCAGCAGCCAAGATGGTAGAACAGATACGCAGTATTTT. Translation gives CASSQDGRTDTQYF.

V is TRBV6-1 and J is TRBJ1-2, with D possibly matching TRBD1 (5 bases). Germline values: CDR1 MNHNS, CDR2 SASEGT. This CDR3 is built from 15 residues. V was trimmed by 6 bases and J by 2 bases, leaving 16 bases between them. The CDR3 DNA is TGTGCCAGCAGACCCGGAGGGGTCACCAACTATGGCTACACCTTC. Protein: CASRPGGVTNYGYTF.

The V call is TRBV10-2, the J call TRBJ2-3, with 8 bases identical to TRBD2. The length of the CDR3 is 17 residues. Germline CDR1 WSHSY, CDR2 SAAADI. Trimming cost V 0 bases and J 8 bases; bases outside gene matches: 13. In DNA, the CDR3 is TGCGCCAGCAGTGAGTCAAGATTAGCGGGGAGAGTAGGTACGCAGTATTTT. Translated: CASSESRLAGRVGTQYF.

This chain links TRBV4-1 with TRBJ1-4, with D unresolved. V gave up 5 bases and J gave up 8 bases, with 9 bases separating them. The CDR3 contains 12 residues. The germline V gene encodes CDR1 MGHRA and CDR2 YSYEKL. The CDR3 sequence: CASSERDEKLFF. CDR3 nucleotide sequence: TGCGCCAGCAGCGAACGTGACGAAAAACTGTTTTTT.

This clone was recorded only once. The gene calls are TRBV11-3 and TRBJ2-1; 10 positions agree with TRBD2. This CDR3 spans 15 amino acids. V shed 5 bases, J shed 3 bases, and the junction held 4 bases outside the gene matches. CDR1 SGHNT and CDR2 YENEEA come from the germline V gene. DNA of the CDR3: TGTGCCAGCAGCCCTCTAGCGGGAGACTACAATGAGCAGTTCTTC. Translation gives CASSPLAGDYNEQFF.

The rearrangement joins TRBV25-1 to TRBJ2-3; D remains ambiguous. The CDR3 totals 14 residues. Trimming stripped 1 base from V and 1 base from J, with 6 bases between. Per the germline V gene, CDR1 is MGHDK and CDR2 is SYGVNS. CDR3 region: CASSEFQGTDTQYF. CDR3 DNA: TGTGCCAGCAGTGAATTTCAAGGCACAGATACGCAGTATTTT.

The V gene is TRBV7-9, the J gene TRBJ2-3; D not certain. Germline assignment: CDR1 SEHNR and CDR2 FQNEAQ (reference sequence). Trimming shortened V by 1 base and J by 0 bases, and 5 bases separated the two germline ends. The CDR3 extends over 14 amino acids. As DNA, the CDR3 is TGTGCCAGCAGCTTAGTAGCTAGCACAGATACGCAGTATTTT. This sequence encodes CASSLVASTDTQYF.

The genes are TRBV7-2 and TRBJ2-1; no definite D call. This CDR3 is built from 13 residues. Germline CDR1 is SGHTA and CDR2 is FQGNSA. V lost 4 bases and J 8 bases, leaving 12 bases between the germline ends. The CDR3 is CASSSSTNYEQFF. Written as DNA, the CDR3 is TGTGCCAGCAGCTCCTCGACAAACTATGAGCAGTTCTTC.